This TCR beta chain comes out of a study of cytomegalovirus exposure and HLA in healthy donors. Looking at the study overall: Approximately 190 million T cells yielded 100 million or so unique TCR beta sequences, as an earlier analysis found. Study findings and constraints: TCR beta sequences reportedly predicted most subjects' HLA-A and HLA-B alleles accurately. A later analysis showed HLA-associated TCR beta chains outstripping equally common others in clonal expansion. Sequencing likely generated an artifact that appeared as a cluster of highly shared sequence variants.

Concerning this clone: Its antigen remains unknown.

Primers for the PCR totalled 60 Vbeta and 13 Jbeta. Measured with immunoSEQ multiplex PCR; TCRdb has only the in-frame clones, and not every one. The specimen's table records 100,000 to 150,000 clones. V dropped 5 bases and J dropped 0 bases, with 20 bases sitting between them. Germline assignment: CDR1 LNHDA and CDR2 SQIVND (reference sequence). This CDR3 spans 18 amino acids. This sequence joins TRBV19 and TRBJ1-5; D is possibly TRBD1 (6 bases). This sequence was found in a woman between 35 and 50 years old in good health and CMV-seropositive. The sequencing input was PBMCs. The CDR3 loop is CASSPTTGIPDSNQPQHF. The CDR3 coding sequence is TGTGCCAGTAGTCCGACGACAGGAATTCCGGATAGCAATCAGCCCCAGCATTTT.